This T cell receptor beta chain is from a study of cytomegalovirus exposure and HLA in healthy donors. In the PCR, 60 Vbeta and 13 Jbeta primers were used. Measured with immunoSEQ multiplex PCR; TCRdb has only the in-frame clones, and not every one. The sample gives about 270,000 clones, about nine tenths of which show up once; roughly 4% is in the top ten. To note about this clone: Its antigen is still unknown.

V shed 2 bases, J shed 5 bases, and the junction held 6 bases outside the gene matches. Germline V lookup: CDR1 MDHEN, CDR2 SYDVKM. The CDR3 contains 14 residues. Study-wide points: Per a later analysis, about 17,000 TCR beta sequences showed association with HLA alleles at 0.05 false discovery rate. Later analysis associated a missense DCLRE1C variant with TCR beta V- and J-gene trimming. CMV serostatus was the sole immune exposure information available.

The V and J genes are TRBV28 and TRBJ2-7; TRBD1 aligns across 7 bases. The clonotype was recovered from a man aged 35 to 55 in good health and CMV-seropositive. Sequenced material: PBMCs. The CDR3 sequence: CASSLGRQGDEQYF. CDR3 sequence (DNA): TGTGCCAGCAGTTTAGGAAGGCAGGGGGACGAGCAGTACTTC.